This T cell receptor (beta chain) is drawn from a study of blood T cells in healthy people across ages. Points from the study as a whole: Naive T cell percentage strongly correlated with TCR beta diversity. It was not known whether donors were CMV positive (a possible confounder of expanded clonotype changes).

Using a J-beta primer mix together with a sample-barcoded 5' primer, a second PCR was run for about 7 to 12 cycles. TCRdb passed the 5' RACE reads through MiXCR, listing each CDR3 protein once. This table has some 1.5 million distinct CDR3 sequences, about 30% appearing once. Total RNA amounts of at least 5 micrograms were extracted per sample. Notes on this clonotype: Its antigen is not identified.

The CDR3 totals 14 residues. The germline V gene has CDR1 MNHEY and CDR2 SVGAGI. Trimming pared 5 bases from V and 1 base from J, leaving 11 bases between. The genes are TRBV6-5 and TRBJ1-1; the D is unclear. This TCR came from a young woman in good health. The sequencing sample was made of blood. Here the CDR3 DNA reads TGTGCCAGCAGTGACCAATCACGGAACACTGAAGCTTTCTTT. Encoded protein: CASSDQSRNTEAFF.